This T cell receptor (beta chain) was obtained from a study of OX40 agonist ivuxolimab in advanced cancers. Turning to the study itself: Eligibility admitted prior anti-PD-1, anti-PD-L1 or anti-CTLA-4 therapy; about 39% had some.

On this clone itself: Its antigen is not known.

Assay: immunoSEQ multiplex PCR; the TCRdb copy retains only in-frame clones and omits some. The data contain 90,000 to 100,000 clones, around 87% of them singletons. The study's findings and limits: Partial responders receiving 0.1-3.0 mg/kg showed among the lowest clonal expansion.

The sample was CD4+ or CD8+ T cells sorted from blood, taken in a trial of the OX40 agonist ivuxolimab. The sequence derives from an adult with an advanced solid tumor such as melanoma, head and neck, liver or kidney cancer.

This CDR3 is CASGDPGQGAAQYF. Written as DNA, the CDR3 is TGTGCCAGCGGGGATCCGGGACAGGGGGCTGCGCAGTATTTT. The chain employs TRBV6-1 and TRBJ2-3; 12 positions agree with TRBD1. CDR1 MNHNS and CDR2 SASEGT come from the germline V gene. The CDR3 is 14 residues long. J gave up 10 bases and V 8 bases, and 10 bases lay outside the gene matches.